This TCR beta chain was identified in a study of cytomegalovirus exposure and HLA in healthy donors. The study, taken as a whole, reports: As was reported, the classifier diagnosed cytomegalovirus status with high specificity and sensitivity. An assumption of roughly uniform sequencing depth across donors underlay the presence/absence analyses.

CDR3 length equals 16 residues. CDR1 MRHNA and CDR2 SNTAGT come from the germline V gene. Trimming left V 0 bases short and J 1 base short, with 10 bases between. This clone was recorded once. Its specificity is unknown. PCR amplification relied on 60 Vbeta primers (plus 13 Jbeta primers). Clones were sequenced by immunoSEQ multiplex PCR, and TCRdb holds only the in-frame ones, with some missing. This table holds roughly 200,000 clones, roughly four fifths found once. The origin of this receptor is a young man in good health and CMV-seronegative. Sample: PBMCs. The J gene is TRBJ2-1, the V gene TRBV6-4; possible D gene TRBD2, 5 bases. CDR3 residues: CASSDSRSGSYNEQFF. The CDR3 nucleotides are TGTGCCAGCAGTGACTCTCGAAGCGGATCCTACAATGAGCAGTTCTTC.